The present entry profiles one TCR beta chain with its context. This sample is drawn from a study of cytomegalovirus exposure and HLA in healthy donors. Study summary: Researchers found that less than 90% of around 400 genotyped donors fell within the Caucasian-associated ancestry cluster.

The PCR ran on 60 Vbeta and 13 Jbeta primers. Produced via immunoSEQ multiplex PCR; TCRdb's table is partial and in-frame only. The table shows some 110,000 clones, with approximately 70% occurring only once. The CDR3 runs to 14 residues. CDR1 is MNHEY, CDR2 SVGAGI, per germline. V lost 5 bases, J lost 6 bases, and 5 bases stayed unmatched. The chain is built from TRBV6-5 and TRBJ2-7, with TRBD2 matching 12 bases. The TCR was taken from a man younger than 40 in good health and CMV-seronegative. Sequencing was carried out using PBMCs. CDR3 sequence: CASSRLAGASEQYF. The CDR3 bases are TGTGCCAGCAGTAGACTAGCGGGAGCCTCCGAGCAGTACTTC.